The subject of this entry is one T cell receptor beta chain. Its antigen is not identified. These data come from a study of T cell responses to AZD1222 COVID-19 vaccine. Study-wide results and limits: At baseline, just a handful of AZD1222 recipients tested seropositive. Spike-specific TCR breadth and depth were elevated following two AZD1222 doses. Mostly white British, mostly female donors; authors suggested clonal diversity may be underestimated.

Per germline, CDR1 SNHLY and CDR2 FYNNEI. V lost 4 bases to trimming and J lost 7 bases, with 11 bases between them. The CDR3 length is 13 residues. Sequenced by immunoSEQ multiplex PCR; TCRdb stores in-frame clones only, minus some. The sample lists 95,000 to 150,000 clones; around 92% were seen once. This TCR was sampled from an adult in good health. The rearrangement links TRBV2 to TRBJ2-1; D is unresolved. The sequencing used peripheral blood, collected on day 0 of AZD1222 vaccination. The DNA of the CDR3 is TGTGCCAGCAGTGTGGGCCTCAGTAATGAGCAGTTCTTC. The encoded protein is CASSVGLSNEQFF.